This record covers a single T cell receptor beta chain. The data are from a study of blood T cell repertoires in COVID-19. The CDR3 loop spans 16 amino acids. The germline V and J ends were trimmed by 3 bases and 2 bases, with 16 bases remaining between them. Germline assignment: CDR1 KGHSH and CDR2 LQKENI. Produced via immunoSEQ multiplex PCR; TCRdb's table is partial and in-frame only. The table records about 150,000 clones, over 65% of them present only once. Sequencing input: peripheral blood. The chain couples TRBV18 to TRBJ2-5; tentative D call: TRBD1 (5 bases). This clonotype originated in a man aged 80 or over with acute or convalescent COVID-19. CDR3 loop: CASSPTARTGQETQYF. DNA of the CDR3: TGTGCCAGCTCACCCACTGCCCGAACAGGACAAGAGACCCAGTACTTC.